This T cell receptor beta chain originates from a study of OX40 agonist ivuxolimab in advanced cancers. The study, taken as a whole, reports: Partial responders receiving 0.1-3.0 mg/kg showed among the lowest clonal expansion.

Using immunoSEQ multiplex PCR, the repertoire was profiled, and TCRdb retains in-frame clones only, with some absent. Altogether around 79,000 clones are present, 75% to 95% being singletons, with the ten largest covering over 2%. CDR3 size: 16 residues. Autoimmune disease history or systemic immunosuppression barred patients. As for this clone: Antigen: not known.

Sample: CD4+ or CD8+ T cells sorted from blood, taken in a trial of the OX40 agonist ivuxolimab. The source is an adult with an advanced solid tumor such as melanoma, head and neck, liver or kidney cancer. The chain links TRBV12-2 to TRBJ2-1; the table gives TRBD1 as D, unverified against the DNA. TRBV12-2 is assigned pseudogene status. The chain's CDR3 is CASRGPGQALSNEQFF. For the CDR3, the DNA is TGTGCAAGTCGCGGCCCGGGACAGGCACTTTCAAATGAGCAGTTCTTC.